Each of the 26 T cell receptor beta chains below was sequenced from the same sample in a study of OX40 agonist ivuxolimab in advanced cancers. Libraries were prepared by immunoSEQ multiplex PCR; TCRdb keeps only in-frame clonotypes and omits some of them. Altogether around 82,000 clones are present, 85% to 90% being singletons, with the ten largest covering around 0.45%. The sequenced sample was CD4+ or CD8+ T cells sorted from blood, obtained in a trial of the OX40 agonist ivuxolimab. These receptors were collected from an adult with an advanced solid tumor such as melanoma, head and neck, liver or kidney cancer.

In DNA form, the CDR3 reads TGTGCCAGCCTGGGGACAATCACAGATACGCAGTATTTT. Encoded protein: CASLGTITDTQYF. The V gene is TRBV2, the J gene TRBJ2-3; maybe TRBD1 (6 bases). The V gene's germline CDR1 is SNHLY and CDR2 FYNNEI. The V end lost 8 bases, the J end lost 2 bases, and 11 bases lay between the germline ends. The CDR3 consists of 13 residues.

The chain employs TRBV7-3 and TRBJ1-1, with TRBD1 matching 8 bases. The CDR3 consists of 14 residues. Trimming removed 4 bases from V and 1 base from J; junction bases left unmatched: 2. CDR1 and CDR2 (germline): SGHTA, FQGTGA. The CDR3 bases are TGTGCCAGCAGCTCGCAGGGGGCGAACACTGAAGCTTTCTTT. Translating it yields CASSSQGANTEAFF.

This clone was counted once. CDR3 sequence (DNA): TGCGCCAGCAGCTTGGACCGTCCAGGGACAGATACGCAGTATTTT. It encodes CASSLDRPGTDTQYF. The chain is built from TRBV5-1 and TRBJ2-3; a possible D gene is TRBD1 (5 bases). The CDR3 loop spans 15 amino acids. The germline V and J ends were trimmed by 0 bases and 3 bases, with 11 bases remaining between them. Per germline, CDR1 SGHRS and CDR2 YFSETQ.

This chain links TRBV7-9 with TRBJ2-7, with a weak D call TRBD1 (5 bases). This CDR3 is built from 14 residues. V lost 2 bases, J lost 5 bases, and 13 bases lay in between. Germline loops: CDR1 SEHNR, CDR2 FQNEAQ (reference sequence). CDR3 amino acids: CASSLIPGLNEQYF. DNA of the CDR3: TGTGCCAGCAGCTTAATTCCAGGGCTGAACGAGCAGTACTTC.

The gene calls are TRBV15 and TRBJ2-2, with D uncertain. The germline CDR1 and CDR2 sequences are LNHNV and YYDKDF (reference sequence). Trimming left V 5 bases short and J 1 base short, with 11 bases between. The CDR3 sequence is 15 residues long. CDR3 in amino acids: CATSGPRGNTGELFF. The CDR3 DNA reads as TGTGCCACCAGCGGGCCCCGCGGGAACACCGGGGAGCTGTTTTTT.

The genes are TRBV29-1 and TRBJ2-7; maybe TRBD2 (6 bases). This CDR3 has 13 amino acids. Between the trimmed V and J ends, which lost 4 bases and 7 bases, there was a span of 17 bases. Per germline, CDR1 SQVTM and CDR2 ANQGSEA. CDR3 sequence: CSVVEGPRIEQYF. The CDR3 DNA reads TGCAGCGTTGTGGAGGGGCCGAGAATTGAGCAGTACTTC.

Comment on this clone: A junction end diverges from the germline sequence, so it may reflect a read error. The CDR3 nucleotides read TGCAGCGTTCCCTCCCGGGAGTGGGGGGGCACGGATACGCAGTATTTT. Translated, it gives CSVPSREWGGTDTQYF. This chain uses TRBV29-1 with TRBJ2-3, with a weak D call TRBD2 (7 bases). Germline V gives CDR1 SQVTM, CDR2 ANQGSEA. CDR3 length equals 16 residues.

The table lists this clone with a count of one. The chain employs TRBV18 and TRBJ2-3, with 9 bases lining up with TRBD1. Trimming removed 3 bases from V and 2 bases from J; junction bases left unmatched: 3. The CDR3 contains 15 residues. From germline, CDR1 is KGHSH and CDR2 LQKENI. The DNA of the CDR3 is TGTGCCAGCTCACCCGGGACAGGGATCACAGATACGCAGTATTTT. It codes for CASSPGTGITDTQYF.

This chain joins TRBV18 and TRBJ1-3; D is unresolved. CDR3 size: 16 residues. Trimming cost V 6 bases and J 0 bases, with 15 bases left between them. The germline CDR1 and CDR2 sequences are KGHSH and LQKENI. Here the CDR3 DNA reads TGTGCCAGCTCCGAGCGGGTAATAAACTCTGGAAACACCATATATTTT. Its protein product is CASSERVINSGNTIYF.

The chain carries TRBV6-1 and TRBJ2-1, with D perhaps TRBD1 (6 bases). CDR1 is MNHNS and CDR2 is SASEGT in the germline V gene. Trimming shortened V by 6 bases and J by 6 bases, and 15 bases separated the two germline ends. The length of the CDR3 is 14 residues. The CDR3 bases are TGTGCCAGCAGGGCCTTCGGACAGATCAATGAGCAGTTCTTC. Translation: CASRAFGQINEQFF.

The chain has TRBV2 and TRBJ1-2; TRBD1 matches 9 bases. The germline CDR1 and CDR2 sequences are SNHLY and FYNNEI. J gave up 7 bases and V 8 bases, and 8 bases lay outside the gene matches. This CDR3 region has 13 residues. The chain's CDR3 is CASRQGVKSGYTF. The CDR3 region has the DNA TGTGCCAGCCGACAGGGGGTCAAGAGTGGCTACACCTTC.

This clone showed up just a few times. The CDR3 DNA reads as TGTGCCAGCAGTCTGGAGAACGAGCAGTACTTC. Its translation is CASSLENEQYF. This sequence joins TRBV6-5 and TRBJ2-7; D ambiguous. The germline V gene has CDR1 MNHEY and CDR2 SVGAGI. V was cut by 5 bases and J by 5 bases, with 7 bases left in between. The CDR3 is made up of 11 amino acids.

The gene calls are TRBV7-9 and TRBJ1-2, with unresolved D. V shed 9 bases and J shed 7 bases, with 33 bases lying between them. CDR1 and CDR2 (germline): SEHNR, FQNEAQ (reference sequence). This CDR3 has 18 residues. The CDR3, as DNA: TGTGCCAGTACCAGCGGAGGTAACCCTTCACTTCACAGAGTTGGCTACACCTTC. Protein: CASTSGGNPSLHRVGYTF.

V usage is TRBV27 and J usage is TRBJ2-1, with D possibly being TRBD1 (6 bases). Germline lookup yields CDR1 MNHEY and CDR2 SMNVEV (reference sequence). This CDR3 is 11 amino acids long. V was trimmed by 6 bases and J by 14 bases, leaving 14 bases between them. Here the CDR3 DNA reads TGTGCCAGCAGACTGACAGGACCTGAGTTCTTC. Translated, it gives CASRLTGPEFF.

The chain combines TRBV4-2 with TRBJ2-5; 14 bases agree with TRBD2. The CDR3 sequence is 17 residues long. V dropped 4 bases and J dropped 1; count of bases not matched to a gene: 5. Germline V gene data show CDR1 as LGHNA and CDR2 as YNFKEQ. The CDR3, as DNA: TGTGCCAGCAGCCCCGGGACTAGCGGGGGTGTCCAAGAGACCCAGTACTTC. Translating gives CASSPGTSGGVQETQYF.

The CDR3 reads CATSDSISTDTQYF. As DNA, the CDR3 is TGTGCCACCTCGGACTCCATAAGCACAGATACGCAGTATTTT. The rearrangement uses TRBV6-6 and TRBJ2-3, with a weak D call TRBD2 (5 bases). Germline CDR1 is MNHNY and CDR2 is SVGAGI (reference sequence). V lost 10 bases and J lost 0, with 14 bases in between. The CDR3 totals 14 residues.

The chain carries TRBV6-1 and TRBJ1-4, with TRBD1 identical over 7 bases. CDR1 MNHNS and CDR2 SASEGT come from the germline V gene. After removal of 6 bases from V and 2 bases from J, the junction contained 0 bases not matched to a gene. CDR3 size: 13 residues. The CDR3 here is CASRQGTNEKLFF. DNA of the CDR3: TGTGCCAGCAGACAGGGGACTAATGAAAAACTGTTTTTT.

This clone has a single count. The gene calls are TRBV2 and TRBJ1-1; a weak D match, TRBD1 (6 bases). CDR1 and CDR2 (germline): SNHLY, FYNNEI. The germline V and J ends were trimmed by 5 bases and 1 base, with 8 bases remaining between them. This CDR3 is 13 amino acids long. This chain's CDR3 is CASSQQGNTEAFF. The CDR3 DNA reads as TGTGCCAGCAGTCAACAGGGGAACACTGAAGCTTTCTTT. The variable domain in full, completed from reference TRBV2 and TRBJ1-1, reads EPEVTQTPSHQVTQMGQEVILRCVPISNHLYFYWYRQILGQKVEFLVSFYNNEISEKSEIFDDQFSVERPDGSNFTLKIRSTKLEDSAMYFCASSQQGNTEAFFGQGTRLTVV.

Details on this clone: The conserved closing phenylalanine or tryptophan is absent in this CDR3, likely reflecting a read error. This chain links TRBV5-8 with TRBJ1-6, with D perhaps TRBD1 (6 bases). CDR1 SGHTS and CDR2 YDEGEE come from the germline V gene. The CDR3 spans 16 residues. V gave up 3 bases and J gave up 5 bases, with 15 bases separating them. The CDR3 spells CASSSRLPGDNSPLHL. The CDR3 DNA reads TGTGCCAGCAGCTCCAGACTTCCAGGGGATAATTCACCCCTCCACCTT.

The CDR3 DNA reads as TGTGCCAGCAGCGTAGTAAGTGAGGAGACCCAGTACTTC. This translates into CASSVVSEETQYF. The chain recombines TRBV9 with TRBJ2-5; D ambiguous. Trimming removed 0 bases from V and 5 bases from J, with 8 bases in between. This CDR3 region has 13 residues. Per the germline V gene, CDR1 is SGDLS and CDR2 is YYNGEE.

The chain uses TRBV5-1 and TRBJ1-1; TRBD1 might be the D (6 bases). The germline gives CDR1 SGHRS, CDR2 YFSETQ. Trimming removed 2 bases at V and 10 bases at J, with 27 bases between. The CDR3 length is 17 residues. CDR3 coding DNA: TGCGCCAGCAGCTTCTATCGGGGGGACACGCCCGGGCAAGTAGCTTTCTTT. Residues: CASSFYRGDTPGQVAFF.

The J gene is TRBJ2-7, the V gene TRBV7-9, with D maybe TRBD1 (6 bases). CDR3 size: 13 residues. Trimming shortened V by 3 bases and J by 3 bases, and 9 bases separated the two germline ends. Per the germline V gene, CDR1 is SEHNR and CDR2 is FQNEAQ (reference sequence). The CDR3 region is CASSFWTDYEQYF. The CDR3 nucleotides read TGTGCCAGCAGCTTTTGGACAGACTACGAGCAGTACTTC.

CDR3 nucleotides: TGCGCCAGCAGCTTGCCCGGGACAGGGGCGAGGGAGCAGTACTTC. Protein: CASSLPGTGAREQYF. The V call is TRBV5-1, the J call TRBJ2-7; 10 bases agree with TRBD1. Germline V lookup: CDR1 SGHRS, CDR2 YFSETQ. This CDR3 region has 15 residues. V was pared by 1 base and J by 7 bases, with 8 bases of the junction left unmatched.

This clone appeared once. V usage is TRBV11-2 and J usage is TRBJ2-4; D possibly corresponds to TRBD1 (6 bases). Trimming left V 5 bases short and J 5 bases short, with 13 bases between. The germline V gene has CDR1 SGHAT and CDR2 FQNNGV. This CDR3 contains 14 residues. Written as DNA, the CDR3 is TGTGCCAGCAGCCCGTGGGACACGCAAAACATTCAGTACTTC. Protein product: CASSPWDTQNIQYF.

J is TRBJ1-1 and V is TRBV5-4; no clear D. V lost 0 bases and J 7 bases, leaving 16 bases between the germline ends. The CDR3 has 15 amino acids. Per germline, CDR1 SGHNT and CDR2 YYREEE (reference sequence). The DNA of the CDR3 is TGTGCCAGCAGCTTGGCGTCTTTGGGTGGGAATGAAGCTTTCTTT. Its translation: CASSLASLGGNEAFF. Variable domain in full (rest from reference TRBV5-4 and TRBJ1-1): ETGVTQSPTHLIKTRGQQVTLRCSSQSGHNTVSWYQQALGQGPQFIFQYYREEENGRGNFPPRFSGLQFPNYSSELNVNALELDDSALYLCASSLASLGGNEAFFGQGTRLTVV.

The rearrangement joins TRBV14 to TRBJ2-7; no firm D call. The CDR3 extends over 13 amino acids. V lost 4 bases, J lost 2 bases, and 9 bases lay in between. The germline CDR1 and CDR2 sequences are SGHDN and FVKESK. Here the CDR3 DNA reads TGTGCCAGCAGCCCCTACGGTGCCTACGAGCAGTACTTC. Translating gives CASSPYGAYEQYF.